The rows below give T cell receptor beta chains drawn from one sample of a study of Graves' ophthalmopathy and Graves' hyperthyroidism. One entry per CDR3 protein, called by TCRdb with MiXCR from the multiplex PCR reads. The sample lists over a million distinct CDR3 sequences, 36% occurring once. Sequenced input: peripheral blood or thyroid tissue (not recorded which). Receptors originate from an adult man with Graves' hyperthyroidism. Each CDR3 is given with its conserved first and last residue. Each record gives: J gene, D gene, CDR3 length, clone size, V gene, CDR3 protein, CDR3 DNA. The D gene is left open where the match is weak. Clone sizes are given selectively: once, few, many, or a class where the clone is expanded.

j_gene: TRBJ2-7
d_gene: TRBD2
len: 15
abundance: few
v_gene: TRBV10-2
CDR3aa: CASSDPGGAAYEQYF
CDR3nt: TGCGCCAGCAGTGATCCGGGAGGGGCCGCCTACGAGCAGTACTTC

j_gene: TRBJ1-1
d_gene: TRBD1
len: 14
abundance: many
v_gene: TRBV5-1
CDR3aa: CASSKTSGGTEAFF
CDR3nt: TGCGCCAGCAGCAAAACATCAGGGGGCACTGAAGCTTTCTTT

j_gene: TRBJ2-5
d_gene: .
len: 15
abundance: .
v_gene: TRBV25-1
CDR3aa: CASSYRPGARETQYF
CDR3nt: TGTGCCAGCAGTTACAGGCCGGGAGCAAGGGAGACCCAGTACTTC

j_gene: TRBJ2-5
d_gene: .
len: 15
abundance: many
v_gene: TRBV2
CDR3aa: CASRRGQGPLETQYF
CDR3nt: TGTGCCAGCAGGAGGGGTCAGGGCCCGTTAGAGACCCAGTACTTC

j_gene: TRBJ1-2
d_gene: .
len: 13
abundance: .
v_gene: TRBV7-9
CDR3aa: CASSLWSGYGYTF
CDR3nt: TGTGCCAGCAGCTTATGGTCAGGGTACGGCTACACCTTC

j_gene: TRBJ2-5
d_gene: .
len: 15
abundance: .
v_gene: TRBV14
CDR3aa: CASSQVAGHRETQYF
CDR3nt: TGTGCCAGCAGCCAAGTGGCGGGGCATAGGGAGACCCAGTACTTC

j_gene: TRBJ1-3
d_gene: .
len: 13
abundance: many
v_gene: TRBV5-8
CDR3aa: CASSLMAENTIYF
CDR3nt: TGTGCCAGCAGCCTAATGGCGGAAAACACCATATATTTT

j_gene: TRBJ1-4
d_gene: .
len: 13
abundance: .
v_gene: TRBV29-1
CDR3aa: CSEGTAMNEKLFF
CDR3nt: TGCAGCGAAGGGACCGCGATGAATGAAAAACTGTTTTTT

j_gene: TRBJ1-1
d_gene: .
len: 13
abundance: .
v_gene: TRBV19
CDR3aa: CAASTAGDTEAFF
CDR3nt: TGTGCCGCCAGTACCGCCGGGGACACTGAAGCTTTCTTT

j_gene: TRBJ2-6
d_gene: TRBD1
len: 17
abundance: few
v_gene: TRBV6-1
CDR3aa: CASTGTGLPSGANVLTF
CDR3nt: TGTGCCAGCACTGGGACAGGATTACCATCTGGGGCCAACGTCCTGACTTTC

j_gene: TRBJ2-7
d_gene: .
len: 13
abundance: many
v_gene: TRBV29-1
CDR3aa: CSAVGTVSYEQYF
CDR3nt: TGCAGCGCGGTCGGGACTGTGTCCTACGAGCAGTACTTC

j_gene: TRBJ2-5
d_gene: .
len: 15
abundance: .
v_gene: TRBV6-4
CDR3aa: CASSYGGVFKETQYF
CDR3nt: TGTGCCAGCAGTTACGGAGGGGTTTTCAAAGAGACCCAGTACTTC

j_gene: TRBJ1-2
d_gene: .
len: 14
abundance: few
v_gene: TRBV15
CDR3aa: CATSSDRWDYGYTF
CDR3nt: TGTGCCACCAGCAGTGACCGATGGGATTATGGCTACACCTTC

j_gene: TRBJ1-1
d_gene: TRBD1
len: 14
abundance: .
v_gene: TRBV2
CDR3aa: CASRATGGRTEAFF
CDR3nt: TGTGCCAGCAGGGCTACAGGGGGTAGGACTGAAGCTTTCTTT

j_gene: TRBJ1-3
d_gene: .
len: 15
abundance: .
v_gene: TRBV9
CDR3aa: CASSVRAGVGNTIYF
CDR3nt: TGTGCCAGCAGCGTAAGGGCAGGGGTCGGAAACACCATATATTTT

j_gene: TRBJ2-7
d_gene: TRBD2
len: 14
abundance: .
v_gene: TRBV5-1
CDR3aa: CASTAGLAAKWQYF
CDR3nt: TGCGCCAGCACCGCTGGCCTAGCGGCAAAGTGGCAGTACTTC

j_gene: TRBJ1-1
d_gene: .
len: 14
abundance: many
v_gene: TRBV29-1
CDR3aa: CSVLQTLGKSEAFF
CDR3nt: TGCAGCGTTCTCCAAACACTTGGAAAAAGTGAAGCTTTCTTT

j_gene: TRBJ1-1
d_gene: .
len: 14
abundance: few
v_gene: TRBV12-3/TRBV12-4
CDR3aa: CASSLGQVVGEAFF
CDR3nt: TGTGCCAGCAGTTTGGGCCAGGTCGTCGGTGAAGCTTTCTTT

j_gene: TRBJ2-5
d_gene: TRBD2
len: 15
abundance: many
v_gene: TRBV9
CDR3aa: CASSARVREGETQYF
CDR3nt: TGTGCCAGCAGCGCCAGGGTCAGGGAGGGAGAGACCCAGTACTTC

j_gene: TRBJ2-7
d_gene: .
len: 14
abundance: many
v_gene: TRBV7-8
CDR3aa: CASSLLGAVYEQYF
CDR3nt: TGTGCCAGCAGCTTGTTAGGTGCCGTCTACGAGCAGTACTTC

j_gene: TRBJ1-2
d_gene: TRBD1
len: 12
abundance: .
v_gene: TRBV29-1
CDR3aa: CSVLEPTGVDTF
CDR3nt: TGCAGCGTACTGGAACCGACAGGGGTAGACACCTTC

j_gene: TRBJ2-7
d_gene: .
len: 14
abundance: many
v_gene: TRBV12-3/TRBV12-4
CDR3aa: CASNIGLGSYEQYF
CDR3nt: TGTGCCAGCAATATCGGGCTGGGCTCCTACGAGCAGTACTTC

j_gene: TRBJ1-2
d_gene: TRBD1
len: 15
abundance: .
v_gene: TRBV12-3/TRBV12-4
CDR3aa: CASSDEDRGMLGYTF
CDR3nt: TGTGCCAGCAGCGACGAGGACAGGGGGATGTTAGGCTACACCTTC

j_gene: TRBJ1-1
d_gene: TRBD1
len: 13
abundance: .
v_gene: TRBV20-1
CDR3aa: CSAQADRDTEAFF
CDR3nt: TGCAGTGCCCAAGCGGACAGGGACACTGAAGCTTTCTTT

j_gene: TRBJ2-2
d_gene: .
len: 15
abundance: once
v_gene: TRBV9
CDR3aa: CASSVEVGGSGELFF
CDR3nt: TGTGCCAGCAGCGTAGAGGTTGGAGGGTCCGGGGAGCTGTTTTTT

j_gene: TRBJ2-7
d_gene: .
len: 15
abundance: .
v_gene: TRBV6-9
CDR3aa: CASSEPGQSTYEQYF
CDR3nt: TGTGCCAGCAGTGAACCCGGACAGTCGACCTACGAGCAGTACTTC

j_gene: TRBJ1-4
d_gene: .
len: 14
abundance: .
v_gene: TRBV7-2
CDR3aa: CASSSNRTNEKLFF
CDR3nt: TGTGCCAGCAGCTCTAACAGGACTAATGAAAAACTGTTTTTT

j_gene: TRBJ2-5
d_gene: .
len: 14
abundance: many
v_gene: TRBV9
CDR3aa: CASSVVPSQETQYF
CDR3nt: TGTGCCAGCAGCGTAGTTCCATCACAAGAGACCCAGTACTTC

j_gene: TRBJ1-2
d_gene: .
len: 16
abundance: many
v_gene: TRBV9
CDR3aa: CASSVEWRAEDYGYTF
CDR3nt: TGTGCCAGCAGCGTAGAGTGGCGGGCAGAAGACTATGGCTACACCTTC

j_gene: TRBJ1-2
d_gene: TRBD1
len: 14
abundance: .
v_gene: TRBV5-5
CDR3aa: CASSFWDRVYGYTF
CDR3nt: TGTGCCAGCAGCTTTTGGGACAGGGTTTATGGCTACACCTTC

j_gene: TRBJ1-2
d_gene: .
len: 14
abundance: .
v_gene: TRBV11-2
CDR3aa: CASSPRTYDYGYTF
CDR3nt: TGTGCCAGCAGCCCCCGGACATACGACTATGGCTACACCTTC

j_gene: TRBJ2-7
d_gene: TRBD2
len: 15
abundance: many
v_gene: TRBV7-8
CDR3aa: CASSILAGEGYEQYF
CDR3nt: TGTGCCAGCAGTATACTAGCGGGAGAGGGTTACGAGCAGTACTTC

j_gene: TRBJ2-6
d_gene: .
len: 17
abundance: .
v_gene: TRBV24-1
CDR3aa: CATSDNPGMSGANVLTF
CDR3nt: TGTGCCACCAGTGACAACCCCGGGATGTCTGGGGCCAACGTCCTGACTTTC

j_gene: TRBJ2-7
d_gene: .
len: 11
abundance: many
v_gene: TRBV13
CDR3aa: CASSSGWEQYF
CDR3nt: TGTGCCAGCAGCTCCGGATGGGAGCAGTACTTC

j_gene: TRBJ1-4
d_gene: TRBD1
len: 15
abundance: few
v_gene: TRBV6-5
CDR3aa: CASRLQGAEGEKLFF
CDR3nt: TGTGCCAGCAGGCTACAGGGGGCCGAGGGTGAAAAACTGTTTTTT

j_gene: TRBJ1-1
d_gene: .
len: 12
abundance: .
v_gene: TRBV10-3
CDR3aa: CASWGGIGEAFF
CDR3nt: TGTGCCTCCTGGGGGGGGATTGGTGAAGCTTTCTTT

j_gene: TRBJ1-6
d_gene: TRBD1
len: 18
abundance: many
v_gene: TRBV20-1
CDR3aa: CSASTSGTGLSYNSPLHF
CDR3nt: TGCAGTGCTAGCACTTCAGGGACAGGGTTGAGCTATAATTCACCCCTCCACTTT

j_gene: TRBJ1-4
d_gene: .
len: 15
abundance: few
v_gene: TRBV28
CDR3aa: CASRYTGSANEKLFF
CDR3nt: TGTGCCAGCAGGTACACAGGCTCGGCTAATGAAAAACTGTTTTTT

j_gene: TRBJ2-7
d_gene: .
len: 15
abundance: .
v_gene: TRBV28
CDR3aa: CASSSTGKWGSEQYF
CDR3nt: TGTGCCAGCAGTTCCACGGGGAAATGGGGTTCCGAGCAGTACTTC

j_gene: TRBJ2-5
d_gene: .
len: 13
abundance: many
v_gene: TRBV10-1
CDR3aa: CASSGPSRETQYF
CDR3nt: TGCGCCAGCAGTGGACCTTCACGTGAGACCCAGTACTTC

j_gene: TRBJ1-4
d_gene: TRBD1
len: 18
abundance: .
v_gene: TRBV10-3
CDR3aa: CAISETLGQARKYEKLFF
CDR3nt: TGTGCCATCAGTGAGACTTTAGGACAGGCGAGGAAGTATGAAAAACTGTTTTTT

j_gene: TRBJ1-1
d_gene: .
len: 15
abundance: many
v_gene: TRBV9
CDR3aa: CASSVGWGKDTEAFF
CDR3nt: TGTGCCAGCAGCGTAGGTTGGGGTAAGGACACTGAAGCTTTCTTT

j_gene: TRBJ1-5
d_gene: .
len: 13
abundance: many
v_gene: TRBV19
CDR3aa: CASIPGDGQPQHF
CDR3nt: TGTGCCAGTATACCGGGGGACGGTCAGCCCCAGCATTTT

j_gene: TRBJ2-6
d_gene: .
len: 14
abundance: many
v_gene: TRBV7-9
CDR3aa: CASTRDSGANVLTF
CDR3nt: TGTGCCAGCACCCGGGACTCTGGGGCCAACGTCCTGACTTTC

j_gene: TRBJ2-2
d_gene: TRBD2
len: 17
abundance: few
v_gene: TRBV5-1
CDR3aa: CASSLAGTSANTGELFF
CDR3nt: TGCGCCAGCAGCTTGGCAGGGACTAGCGCAAACACCGGGGAGCTGTTTTTT